The clone carrying this T cell receptor (beta chain) was seen many times. TCRbeta library construction was performed incorporating unique molecular identifiers. TCRdb analysed the PCR reads with MiXCR anew, one entry per CDR3 protein. The sample has hundreds of thousands of distinct CDR3 sequences, 13% seen once. The sample is drawn from a study of T-cell reconstitution after alpha-beta-depleted transplantation in children. The origin of this receptor is a male patient younger than 18 who had a stem cell transplant for acute myeloid leukemia, so the T cells may come from the graft donor. The material was PBMCs, mostly from graft donor cells, obtained 360 days after TCRalphabeta/CD19-depleted stem cell transplant.

CDR3 in DNA: TGTGCCAGCAGCCCAGTTTACCAAGAGACCCAGTACTTC. Encoded protein: CASSPVYQETQYF. This chain uses TRBV28 with TRBJ2-5, with D unclear. V dropped 6 bases and J dropped 0 bases, with 8 bases sitting between them. The CDR3 length is 13 residues. Germline loops: CDR1 MDHEN, CDR2 SYDVKM.